A selection of T cell receptor beta chains follows, all from one sample in a study of cytomegalovirus exposure and HLA in healthy donors. Assay: immunoSEQ multiplex PCR; the TCRdb copy retains only in-frame clones and omits some. The repertoire has some 200,000 clones, roughly 83% of them found once; the top ten carry 1.1% to 1.5%. The sample comprised PBMCs. These receptors came from a girl under 18 in good health and CMV-seronegative. Both conserved end residues are part of each CDR3. A D gene is named only where the DNA matches it firmly. The listing skips clone size in some rows; elsewhere it reads once, few, many or a size class.

>TRBJ2-7|TRBV10-1|TRBD2|few
CASSESAGVHEQYF
TGCGCCAGCAGTGAGTCGGCGGGAGTCCACGAGCAGTACTTC
>TRBJ1-1|TRBV4-3|NA|NA
CASSQDRGGFNTEAFF
TGCGCCAGCAGCCAAGATCGCGGAGGATTCAACACTGAAGCTTTCTTT
>TRBJ2-7|TRBV4-3|NA|NA
CASSQERFSYEQYF
TGCGCCAGCAGCCAAGAGCGGTTCTCCTACGAGCAGTACTTC
>TRBJ1-5|TRBV2|NA|NA
CASNEEAGSTQHF
TGTGCCAGCAATGAGGAGGCAGGCTCGACCCAGCATTTT
>TRBJ2-1|TRBV7-2|TRBD2|NA
CASSLLAGGSSYNEQFF
TGTGCCAGCAGCCTACTAGCGGGGGGGAGCTCCTACAATGAGCAGTTCTTC
>TRBJ1-1|TRBV6-5|TRBD1|NA
CASSSTGGNTEAFF
TGTGCCAGCAGTTCGACAGGGGGGAACACTGAAGCTTTCTTT
>TRBJ2-7|TRBV5-6|TRBD1|few
CASRQDRAYEQYF
TGTGCCAGCAGGCAGGACAGGGCGTACGAGCAGTACTTC
>TRBJ1-5|TRBV5-6|NA|NA
CASSRTENSNQPQHF
TGTGCCAGCAGCCGGACAGAAAATAGCAATCAGCCCCAGCATTTT
>TRBJ1-3|TRBV6-5|NA|NA
CASSDSPGAGNTIYF
TGTGCCAGCAGTGACTCCCCAGGGGCTGGAAACACCATATATTTT
>TRBJ1-1|TRBV6-4|TRBD1|NA
CASGKTGALRLLNTEAFF
TGTGCCAGCGGTAAGACAGGGGCTCTCCGTTTGTTGAACACTGAAGCTTTCTTT
>TRBJ2-2|TRBV6-5|NA|NA
CASSYGPMNTGELFF
TGTGCCAGCAGTTACGGGCCCATGAACACCGGGGAGCTGTTTTTT
>TRBJ1-3|TRBV30|NA|NA
CAWSPLPGYTIYF
TGTGCCTGGAGTCCTCTCCCGGGGTACACCATATATTTT
>TRBJ2-7|TRBV18|TRBD2|NA
CASSSWTSGYEQYF
TGTGCCAGCTCATCATGGACTAGCGGCTACGAGCAGTACTTC
>TRBJ1-1|TRBV19|TRBD1|NA
CASSMLGQGASEAFF
TGTGCCAGTAGTATGCTGGGACAGGGGGCAAGTGAAGCTTTCTTT
>TRBJ2-7|TRBV5-1|NA|NA
CASRLGAYEQYF
TGCGCCAGCCGCCTCGGGGCCTACGAGCAGTACTTC
>TRBJ2-7|TRBV6-6|NA|NA
CASSTDGIEQYF
TGTGCCAGCAGCACGGACGGGATCGAGCAGTACTTC
>TRBJ2-1|TRBV9|NA|NA
CASSVALLDEQFF
TGTGCCAGCAGCGTAGCTTTACTAGATGAGCAGTTCTTC
>TRBJ2-5|TRBV5-1|NA|NA
CASSLGRSQETQYF
TGCGCCAGCAGCTTGGGCAGAAGCCAAGAGACCCAGTACTTC
>TRBJ1-5|TRBV1|NA|NA
CTSSQDPPRGSNQPQHF
TGCACCAGCAGCCAAGATCCCCCCAGGGGTTCAAATCAGCCCCAGCATTTT
>TRBJ1-6|TRBV27|NA|NA
CASSLIQTNSPLHF
TGTGCCAGCAGTTTGATACAGACTAATTCACCCCTCCACTTT
>TRBJ2-1|TRBV7-2|TRBD1|NA
CASSPTGGIYNEQFF
TGTGCCAGCAGCCCAACAGGGGGGATTTACAATGAGCAGTTCTTC
>TRBJ1-1|TRBV5-1|NA|NA
CASSGQMNTEAFF
TGCGCCAGCAGCGGACAAATGAACACTGAAGCTTTCTTT
>TRBJ2-1|TRBV30|NA|NA
CAWSLNFINEQFF
TGTGCCTGGTCCCTAAATTTCATCAATGAGCAGTTCTTC
>TRBJ2-3|TRBV6-6|TRBD2|NA
CASKSGLAGFTDTQYF
TGTGCCAGCAAGTCGGGACTAGCGGGGTTCACAGATACGCAGTATTTT
>TRBJ2-2|TRBV6-6|NA|NA
CASSSRDTGELFF
TGTGCCAGCAGTTCCAGGGACACCGGGGAGCTGTTTTTT
>TRBJ2-7|TRBV15|TRBD1|NA
CATSRGTGDEQYF
TGTGCCACCAGCAGGGGGACAGGGGACGAGCAGTACTTC
>TRBJ2-7|TRBV2|NA|NA
CASSEGSGEQYF
TGTGCCAGCAGTGAAGGGTCCGGGGAGCAGTACTTC
>TRBJ2-5|TRBV6-5|TRBD2|once
CASSYLGGLETQYF
TGTGCCAGCAGTTACTTGGGAGGGTTGGAGACCCAGTACTTC
>TRBJ2-4|TRBV30|NA|NA
CAWSVRVLAKNIQYF
TGTGCCTGGAGTGTACGGGTACTAGCCAAAAACATTCAGTACTTC
>TRBJ2-3|TRBV7-9|TRBD2|NA
CSSSLAGGGTDTQYF
TGTTCCAGCAGCTTAGCGGGGGGTGGCACAGATACGCAGTATTTT
>TRBJ1-1|TRBV5-1|TRBD1|NA
CASSPGRTGLNTEAFF
TGCGCCAGCAGCCCCGGTCGGACAGGGCTGAACACTGAAGCTTTCTTT
>TRBJ2-1|TRBV30|TRBD2|NA
CAARVLAGEKSYNEQFF
TGTGCCGCTAGGGTACTAGCGGGAGAAAAATCCTACAATGAGCAGTTCTTC
>TRBJ1-6|TRBV6-5|NA|NA
CASSYSGENSPLHF
TGTGCCAGCAGTTACTCCGGAGAGAATTCACCCCTCCACTTT
>TRBJ2-1|TRBV11-3|NA|NA
CASSLVAGNEQFF
TGTGCCAGCAGCTTAGTGGCAGGTAATGAGCAGTTCTTC